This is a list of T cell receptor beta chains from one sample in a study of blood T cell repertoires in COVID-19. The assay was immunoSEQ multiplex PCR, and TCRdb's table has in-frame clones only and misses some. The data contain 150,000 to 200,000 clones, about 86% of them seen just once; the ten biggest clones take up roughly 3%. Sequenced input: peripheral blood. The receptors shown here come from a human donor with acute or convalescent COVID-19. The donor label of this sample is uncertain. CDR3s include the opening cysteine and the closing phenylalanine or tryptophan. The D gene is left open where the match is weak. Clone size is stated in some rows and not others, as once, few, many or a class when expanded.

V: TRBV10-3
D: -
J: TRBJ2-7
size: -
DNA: TGTGCCATCAGTTCCCGAGACAGCTCCTACGAGCAGTACTTC
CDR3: CAISSRDSSYEQYF

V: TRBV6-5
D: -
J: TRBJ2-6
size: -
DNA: TGTGCCAGCAGATCAGGGTATGGGGTAAACGTCCTGACTTTC
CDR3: CASRSGYGVNVLTF

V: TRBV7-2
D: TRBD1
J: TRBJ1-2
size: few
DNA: TGTGCCAGCAGCCCACCGGGACAGGCTAACTATGGCTACACCTTC
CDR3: CASSPPGQANYGYTF

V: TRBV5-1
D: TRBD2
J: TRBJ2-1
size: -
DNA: TGCGCCAGCAGCTTGGCCGGGGCTAGCGGGGCTGGCAATGAGCAGTTCTTC
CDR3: CASSLAGASGAGNEQFF

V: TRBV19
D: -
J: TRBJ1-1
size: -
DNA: TGTGCCGTAAGGCGGGCAGGTGAAGCTTTCTTT
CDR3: CAVRRAGEAFF

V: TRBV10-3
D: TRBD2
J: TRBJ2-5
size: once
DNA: TGTGCCATCAGTGGCACTAGCGACCAAGAGACCCAGTACTTC
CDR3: CAISGTSDQETQYF

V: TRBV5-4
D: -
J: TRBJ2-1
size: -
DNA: TGTGCCAGCAGCTTGGATCAGGGTAGGATTGAGCAGTTCTTC
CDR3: CASSLDQGRIEQFF

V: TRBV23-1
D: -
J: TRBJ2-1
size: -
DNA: TGCGCCAGCAGTCAATCTAAGCTATCTCGCGGGGCCTACAATGAGCAGTTCTTC
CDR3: CASSQSKLSRGAYNEQFF

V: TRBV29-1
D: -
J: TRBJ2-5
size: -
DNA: TGCAGCGCCTTCCAAGAGACCCAGTACTTC
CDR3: CSAFQETQYF

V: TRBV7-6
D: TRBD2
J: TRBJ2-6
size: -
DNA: TGTGCCAGCAGCTTGGGGGGGTCTGGGGCCAACGTCCTGACTTTC
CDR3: CASSLGGSGANVLTF

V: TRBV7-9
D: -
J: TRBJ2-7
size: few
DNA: TGTGCCAGCAGCCCCACAGGGATCGACGAGCAGTACTTC
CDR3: CASSPTGIDEQYF

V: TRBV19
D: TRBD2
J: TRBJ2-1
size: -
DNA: TGTGCCAGTAGCTCGAGCGGGAGGAGGGCCTACAATGAGCAGTTCTTC
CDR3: CASSSSGRRAYNEQFF

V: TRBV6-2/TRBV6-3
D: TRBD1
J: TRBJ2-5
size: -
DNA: TGTGCCAGCAGTTACGGGACAGGGCACCAAGAGACCCAGTACTTC
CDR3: CASSYGTGHQETQYF

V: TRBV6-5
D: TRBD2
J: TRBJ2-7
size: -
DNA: TGTGCCAGCAGTCTTAGCGGGAGAACCTACGAGCAGTACTTC
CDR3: CASSLSGRTYEQYF

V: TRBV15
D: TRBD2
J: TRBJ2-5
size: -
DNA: TGTGCCACCCGACCCGGGACTAGCGGGGGGGGCGAGACCCAGTACTTC
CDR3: CATRPGTSGGGETQYF